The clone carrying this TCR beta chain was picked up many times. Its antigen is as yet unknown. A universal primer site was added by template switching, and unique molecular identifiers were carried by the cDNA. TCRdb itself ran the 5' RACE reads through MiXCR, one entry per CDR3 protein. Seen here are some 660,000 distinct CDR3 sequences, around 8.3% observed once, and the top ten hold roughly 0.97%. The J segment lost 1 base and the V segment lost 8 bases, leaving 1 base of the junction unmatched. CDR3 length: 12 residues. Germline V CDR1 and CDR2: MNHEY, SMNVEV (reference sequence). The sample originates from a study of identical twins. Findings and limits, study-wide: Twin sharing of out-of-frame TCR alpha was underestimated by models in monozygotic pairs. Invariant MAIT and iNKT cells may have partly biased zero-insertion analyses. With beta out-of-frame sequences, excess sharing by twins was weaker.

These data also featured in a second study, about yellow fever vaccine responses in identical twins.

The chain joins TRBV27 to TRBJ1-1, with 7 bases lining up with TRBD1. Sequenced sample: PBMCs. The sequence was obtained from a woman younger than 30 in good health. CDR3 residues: CASRQGNTEAFF. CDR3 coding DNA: TGTGCCAGCCGACAGGGGAACACTGAAGCTTTCTTT.